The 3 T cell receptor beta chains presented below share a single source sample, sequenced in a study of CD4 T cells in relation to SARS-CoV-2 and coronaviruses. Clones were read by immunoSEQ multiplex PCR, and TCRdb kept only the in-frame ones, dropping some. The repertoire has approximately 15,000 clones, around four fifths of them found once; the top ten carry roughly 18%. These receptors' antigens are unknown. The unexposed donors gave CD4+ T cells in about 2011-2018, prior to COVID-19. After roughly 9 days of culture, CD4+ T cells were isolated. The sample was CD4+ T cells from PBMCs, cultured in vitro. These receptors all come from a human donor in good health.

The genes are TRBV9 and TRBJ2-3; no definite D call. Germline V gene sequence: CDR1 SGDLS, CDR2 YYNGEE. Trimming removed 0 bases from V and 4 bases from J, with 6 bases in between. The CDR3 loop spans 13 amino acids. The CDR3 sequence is CASSVAGSDTQYF. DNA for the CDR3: TGTGCCAGCAGCGTAGCCGGCTCAGATACGCAGTATTTT. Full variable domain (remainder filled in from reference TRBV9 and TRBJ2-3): DSGVTQTPKHLITATGQRVTLRCSPRSGDLSVYWYQQSLDQGLQFLIQYYNGEERAKGNILERFSAQQFPDLHSELNLSSLELGDSALYFCASSVAGSDTQYFGPGTRLTVL.

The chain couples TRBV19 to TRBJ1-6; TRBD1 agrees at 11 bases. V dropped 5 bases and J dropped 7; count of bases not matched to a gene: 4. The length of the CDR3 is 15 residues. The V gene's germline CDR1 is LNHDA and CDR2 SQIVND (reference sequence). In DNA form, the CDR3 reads TGTGCCAGTAGTTTGGACAGGGGGCAAAATTCACCCCTCCACTTT. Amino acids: CASSLDRGQNSPLHF.

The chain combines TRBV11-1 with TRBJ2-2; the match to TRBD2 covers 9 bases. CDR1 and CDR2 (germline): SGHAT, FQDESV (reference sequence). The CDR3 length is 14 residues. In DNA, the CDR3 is TGTGCAAGCGTGAGAGCGGGAGGTTCCGGGGAGCTGTTTTTT. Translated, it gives CASVRAGGSGELFF.